This TCR beta chain was sequenced in a study of Graves' ophthalmopathy and Graves' hyperthyroidism. RNA transcripts yielded amplified TCR beta CDR3 regions. In the first round, RT-PCR was carried out with HTBI primers, and a multiplex PCR formed the second round. TCRdb reanalysed the multiplex PCR reads using MiXCR and keeps one entry per CDR3 protein. The sample lists approximately 1.2 million distinct CDR3 sequences, 35% to 45% occurring once. This clonotype was counted only a few times. What it recognizes is unknown. The CDR3 spans 14 residues. Looked up from germline, CDR1 is SQVTM and CDR2 is ANQGSEA. V lost 3 bases to trimming and J lost 6 bases, with 17 bases between them. Study-wide findings and caveats: Ophthalmopathy progression was predicted with 70.59% sensitivity and 72% to 80% specificity.

The receptor's source is an adult man with Graves' hyperthyroidism. V and J are TRBV29-1 and TRBJ1-2; D might be TRBD1 (5 bases). The material sequenced was peripheral blood or thyroid tissue (not recorded which). The CDR3 here is CSVDQGPTHHGYTF. The CDR3 coding sequence is TGCAGCGTTGATCAGGGCCCGACACACCATGGCTACACCTTC.